The 32 T cell receptor beta chains listed next were all sequenced from one sample in a study of tumour-infiltrating T cells in Burkitt lymphoma. TCRdb's table, derived via immunoSEQ multiplex PCR, lists solely in-frame clones and lacks some. This repertoire shows about 3,300 clones, about an eighth found once; its top ten account for 6.5% to 8.5%. Specimen: tumor tissue. The receptors were sampled from a human donor with Burkitt lymphoma.

This clone came up a few times. The chain combines TRBV5-7 with TRBJ2-5; 10 nucleotides agree with TRBD1. TRBV5-7 is an open reading frame whose function is uncertain. This CDR3 is 14 amino acids long. Trimming removed 4 bases from V and 5 bases from J; junction bases left unmatched: 5. This CDR3 reads CASSKTGGRETQYF. The CDR3 DNA sequence: TGTGCCAGCAGCAAGACAGGGGGCCGTGAGACCCAGTACTTC.

V gene TRBV4-2 combines with J gene TRBJ1-2; D gene ambiguous. The CDR3 has 15 amino acids. The germline CDR1 and CDR2 sequences are LGHNA and YNFKEQ. Trimming removed 1 base at V and 0 bases at J, with 9 bases between. CDR3 sequence reads: CASSQAAATNYGYTF. The CDR3 DNA follows: TGTGCCAGCAGCCAAGCGGCTGCGACTAACTATGGCTACACCTTC.

This clone occurred a few times. The gene calls are TRBV4-3 and TRBJ2-5; TRBD1 matches at 9 bases. The CDR3 runs to 15 residues. V was pared by 0 bases and J by 3 bases, with 2 bases of the junction left unmatched. Germline V gives CDR1 LGHNA, CDR2 YSLEER. The CDR3 spells CASSQDGTGKETQYF. The CDR3 DNA reads TGCGCCAGCAGCCAAGATGGGACAGGGAAAGAGACCCAGTACTTC.

This clone was seen a few times. The chain uses TRBV7-2 and TRBJ2-7; 12 bases are a match to TRBD1. J lost 6 bases, V lost 5 bases, and 11 bases had no gene match. This CDR3 is built from 16 residues. From germline, CDR1 is SGHTA and CDR2 FQGNSA. CDR3 residues: CASSTRWGGQGAEQYF. Written as DNA, the CDR3 is TGTGCCAGCAGCACCCGCTGGGGGGGACAGGGGGCCGAGCAGTACTTC.

The V call is TRBV7-6, the J call TRBJ2-1; possibly TRBD2 for D (6 bases). The CDR3 is made up of 16 amino acids. Germline V gene lookup returns CDR1 SGHVS and CDR2 FNYEAQ. The V end lost 4 bases, the J end lost 0 bases, and 13 bases lay between the germline ends. CDR3 protein: CASSSGTFSSYNEQFF. DNA of the CDR3: TGTGCCAGCAGCTCGGGGACTTTTAGCTCCTACAATGAGCAGTTCTTC.

In this sample, this clone turned up a few times. The gene calls are TRBV4-3 and TRBJ1-2; the D gene is possibly TRBD1 (6 bases). V lost 1 base, J lost 2 bases, and 11 bases lay in between. This CDR3 contains 15 residues. Germline V gives CDR1 LGHNA, CDR2 YSLEER. The CDR3, as DNA: TGCGCCAGCAGCCAAGTGTCAGGGGAGAACTATGGCTACACCTTC. Its translation: CASSQVSGENYGYTF.

This clone was observed a few times. The rearrangement uses TRBV7-2 and TRBJ1-2; D call uncertain. Looked up from germline, CDR1 is SGHTA and CDR2 is FQGNSA. The CDR3 totals 15 residues. Deletions cut 6 bases from V and 2 bases from J, with 16 bases between. CDR3 sequence (DNA): TGTGCCAGCAGTCCCACCTTAGGACGGAACTATGGCTACACCTTC. It is translated as CASSPTLGRNYGYTF.

In this sample, this clone turned up a few times. This rearrangement joins TRBV7-2 to TRBJ2-2, with 8 bases aligning to TRBD1. With V trimmed by 5 bases and J by 7 bases, 6 bases remained unmatched. CDR3 size: 14 residues. Germline CDR1 SGHTA, CDR2 FQGNSA. The CDR3 DNA reads as TGTGCCAGCAGCCCAGAGACAGGGGACGGGGAGCTGTTTTTT. Amino acid sequence: CASSPETGDGELFF.

This clone was picked up a small number of times. The J gene is TRBJ2-7, the V gene TRBV18; no definite D call. The germline V gene has CDR1 KGHSH and CDR2 LQKENI. The CDR3 extends over 14 amino acids. The V end lost 3 bases, the J end lost 1 base, and 10 bases lay between the germline ends. The CDR3 reads CASSPQEQSYEQYF. CDR3 nucleotide sequence: TGTGCCAGCTCACCGCAGGAACAGTCCTACGAGCAGTACTTC.

The CDR3 protein is CSVVYTAEAFF. The CDR3 region has the DNA TGCAGCGTTGTATATACGGCTGAAGCTTTCTTT. The rearrangement joins TRBV29-1 to TRBJ1-1; unclear D gene. The CDR3 has 11 amino acids. V dropped 4 bases and J dropped 6 bases, with 9 bases sitting between them. Germline V gene sequence: CDR1 SQVTM, CDR2 ANQGSEA.

The table lists this clone with a few counts. The chain couples TRBV30 to TRBJ2-3; tentative D call: TRBD1 (5 bases). Trimming took off 1 base at V and 4 bases at J, with 12 bases between the two ends. Germline CDR1 GTSNPN, CDR2 SVGIG (reference sequence). This CDR3 has 14 amino acids. The CDR3 loop reads CAWSEGAPPDTQYF. The CDR3 region has the DNA TGTGCCTGGAGTGAAGGGGCACCGCCAGATACGCAGTATTTT. The complete variable domain, with remaining parts taken from reference TRBV30 and TRBJ2-3, reads SQTIHQWPATLVQPVGSPLSLECTVEGTSNPNLYWYRQAAGRGLQLLFYSVGIGQISSEVPQNLSASRPQDRQFILSSKKLLLSDSGFYLCAWSEGAPPDTQYFGPGTRLTVL.

This clone was counted only a few times. CDR3 DNA: TGTGCCAGCAACGTGGGAGGAACGGATAGCAATCAGCCCCAGCATTTT. This translates into CASNVGGTDSNQPQHF. J is TRBJ1-5 and V is TRBV5-5; D gene unclear. There are 16 residues in the CDR3. Germline CDR1 is SGHKS and CDR2 is YYEKEE (reference sequence). The ends were cut back, 6 bases at V and 0 bases at J, with 16 bases in the middle.

This clone was counted only a few times. This rearrangement joins TRBV7-2 to TRBJ2-7; the D gene is possibly TRBD1 (6 bases). The V and J ends lost 5 bases and 2 bases respectively, with 7 bases between them. This CDR3 is 12 amino acids long. Germline CDR1 reads SGHTA; CDR2 reads FQGNSA. CDR3 sequence (DNA): TGTGCCAGCAGCGGGACAACCTACGAGCAGTACTTC. Its translation: CASSGTTYEQYF.

The genes are TRBV5-3 and TRBJ1-2; a possible D gene is TRBD1 (6 bases). TRBV5-3 counts as an open reading frame of uncertain function. CDR3 length: 13 amino acids. The ends were cut back, 10 bases at V and 4 bases at J, with 17 bases in the middle. DNA of the CDR3: TGTGCCGCTGACGGGGGGCGCATCTATGGCTACACCTTC. This gives the protein CAADGGRIYGYTF.

This clone has a handful of counts. This sequence joins TRBV9 and TRBJ2-1; 7 nucleotides line up with TRBD2. The J segment lost 8 bases and the V segment lost 0 bases, leaving 2 bases of the junction unmatched. From germline, CDR1 is SGDLS and CDR2 YYNGEE. The CDR3 runs 13 residues. For the CDR3, the DNA is TGTGCCAGCAGCGTAGGTGCGGGGGATGAGCAGTTCTTC. It encodes CASSVGAGDEQFF.

This chain connects TRBV10-3 to TRBJ1-5, with a possible D match to TRBD1 (6 bases). This CDR3 contains 15 residues. Per germline, CDR1 ENHRY and CDR2 SYGVKD. The V and J ends lost 3 bases and 3 bases respectively, with 12 bases between them. The CDR3 DNA sequence: TGTGCCATCAGTGACTCGGACAGCCACAATCAGCCCCAGCATTTT. It translates to CAISDSDSHNQPQHF.

V usage is TRBV30 and J usage is TRBJ1-2, with unresolved D. The V end lost 0 bases, the J end lost 8 bases, and 13 bases lay between the germline ends. The length of the CDR3 is 13 residues. Germline V gives CDR1 GTSNPN, CDR2 SVGIG (reference sequence). CDR3: CAWSVSEGGGYTF. CDR3 in DNA: TGTGCCTGGAGTGTATCGGAGGGCGGAGGCTACACCTTC.

This clone has just a few counts. The J gene is TRBJ2-1, the V gene TRBV19; 10 nucleotides match TRBD1. There are 15 residues in the CDR3. Trimming at V came to 3 bases and at J to 6 bases, leaving 5 bases not matched to a gene. Germline CDR1 is LNHDA and CDR2 is SQIVND (reference sequence). DNA for the CDR3: TGTGCCAGTAGTATTGGGGACAGGGGAGGCAATGAGCAGTTCTTC. Translated: CASSIGDRGGNEQFF.

The chain links TRBV5-1 to TRBJ2-7; 8 nucleotides line up with TRBD2. V lost 2 bases to trimming and J lost 3 bases; unmatched junction nucleotides: 10. The germline V gene encodes CDR1 SGHRS and CDR2 YFSETQ. The CDR3 totals 16 residues. Here the CDR3 DNA reads TGCGCCAGCAGCTTTTTTGCGGGGGGTGGAGGCTACGAGCAGTACTTC. Translation gives CASSFFAGGGGYEQYF.

This chain connects TRBV21-1 to TRBJ2-7; the D segment call TRBD2 is taken from the table without a DNA check. TRBV21-1 constitutes a pseudogene. CDR3 size: 16 residues. The CDR3, as DNA: TGTGCCAGCCCGTCGGAGACCCCACGCTCCTCCTACGAGCAGTACTTC. Its translation is CASPSETPRSSYEQYF.

Written as DNA, the CDR3 is TGTGCCAGCAGCCCGACCCTCAGCTCCTATGGCTACACCTTC. Translating gives CASSPTLSSYGYTF. This rearrangement joins TRBV6-5 to TRBJ1-2; D ambiguous. Trimming took off 6 bases at V and 4 bases at J, with 15 bases between the two ends. The germline V gene encodes CDR1 MNHEY and CDR2 SVGAGI. This CDR3 comprises 14 residues.

Only a few counts were recorded for this clone. The chain carries TRBV10-3 and TRBJ2-1, with 11 bases aligning to TRBD1. After removal of 6 bases from V and 3 bases from J, the junction contained 4 bases not matched to a gene. The CDR3 length is 15 residues. Germline CDR1 ENHRY, CDR2 SYGVKD. CDR3 residues: CAISTGTGGYNEQFF. The CDR3 coding sequence is TGTGCCATCAGCACCGGGACAGGGGGCTACAATGAGCAGTTCTTC.

This clone was found a few times. V and J are TRBV5-5 and TRBJ1-1; the D is unclear. V was cut by 2 bases and J by 0 bases, with 14 bases left in between. Germline V gene data show CDR1 as SGHKS and CDR2 as YYEKEE (reference sequence). The CDR3 has 16 amino acids. CDR3 nucleotide sequence: TGTGCCAGCAGCTTTTACTTATACTCTATGAACACTGAAGCTTTCTTT. Translation gives CASSFYLYSMNTEAFF.

The table lists this clone with a few counts. This sequence joins TRBV9 and TRBJ2-2; 7 nucleotides line up with TRBD1. Germline trimming cut 0 bases from V and 7 bases from J; bases unmatched to any gene: 6. The CDR3 spans 15 residues. Germline CDR1 reads SGDLS; CDR2 reads YYNGEE. The DNA of the CDR3 is TGTGCCAGCAGCGTAGCTACAGGGGTAGGCGGGGAGCTGTTTTTT. Its translation: CASSVATGVGGELFF.

This clone was seen only a few times. The rearrangement joins TRBV5-6 to TRBJ2-5, with D unclear. Germline-derived CDR1 and CDR2 are SGHDT and YYEEEE. CDR3 length: 12 amino acids. Deletions cut 4 bases from V and 0 bases from J, with 4 bases between. This CDR3 is CASSRHQETQYF. CDR3 nucleotide sequence: TGTGCCAGCAGCCGACACCAAGAGACCCAGTACTTC.

The chain couples TRBV6-1 to TRBJ1-2; the D gene is possibly TRBD1 (5 bases). The CDR3 has 15 amino acids. Trimming cost V 1 base and J 4 bases, with 13 bases left between them. Per germline, CDR1 MNHNS and CDR2 SASEGT. The CDR3, as DNA: TGTGCCAGCAGTGAAGTCAAAGGGGAGGTCTATGGCTACACCTTC. Translation gives CASSEVKGEVYGYTF.

The CDR3 nucleotides read TGTGCCAGCAGCTTAGCCACAGGCCCCACTGAAGCTTTCTTT. It yields the protein CASSLATGPTEAFF. The chain carries TRBV7-2 and TRBJ1-1; D perhaps matches TRBD1 (5 bases). The CDR3 is 14 residues long. From germline, CDR1 is SGHTA and CDR2 FQGNSA. Trimming removed 0 bases at V and 4 bases at J, with 9 bases between.

This sequence joins TRBV30 and TRBJ1-2; D unclear. Germline V lookup: CDR1 GTSNPN, CDR2 SVGIG (reference sequence). Trimming cost V 0 bases and J 5 bases, with 7 bases left between them. The CDR3 has 12 residues. The CDR3 here is CAWSVGQYGYTF. The DNA for the CDR3 is TGTGCCTGGAGTGTAGGGCAGTATGGCTACACCTTC. The full variable domain, in which reference TRBV30 and TRBJ1-2 provide the parts outside the CDR3, is SQTIHQWPATLVQPVGSPLSLECTVEGTSNPNLYWYRQAAGRGLQLLFYSVGIGQISSEVPQNLSASRPQDRQFILSSKKLLLSDSGFYLCAWSVGQYGYTFGSGTRLTVV.

This clone was seen a handful of times. J is TRBJ2-3 and V is TRBV9, with TRBD1 as a possible D gene (6 bases). The length of the CDR3 is 15 residues. The germline V gene encodes CDR1 SGDLS and CDR2 YYNGEE. Between the trimmed V and J ends, which lost 4 bases and 2 bases, there was a span of 14 bases. CDR3 protein: CASSPGDTFTDTQYF. DNA for the CDR3: TGTGCCAGCAGCCCTGGGGACACCTTCACAGATACGCAGTATTTT.

This chain joins TRBV4-1 and TRBJ1-6, with no clear D. Trimming cost V 1 base and J 5 bases, with 6 bases left between them. There are 14 residues in the CDR3. The V gene's germline CDR1 is MGHRA and CDR2 YSYEKL. The CDR3 spells CASSQAGHNSPLHF. In DNA form, the CDR3 reads TGCGCCAGCAGCCAAGCAGGCCATAATTCACCCCTCCACTTT.

This clone was seen a few times. V and J are TRBV4-3 and TRBJ1-1; a possible D gene is TRBD1 (6 bases). Deletions cut 0 bases from V and 4 bases from J, with 15 bases between. CDR1 is LGHNA, CDR2 YSLEER, per germline. This CDR3 region has 16 residues. CDR3 nucleotide sequence: TGCGCCAGCAGCCAAGAGGTGGGCAGGGGATCCACTGAAGCTTTCTTT. It yields the protein CASSQEVGRGSTEAFF.

This clone was seen a handful of times. The V and J genes are TRBV5-1 and TRBJ1-2; no clear D gene. CDR1 is SGHRS and CDR2 is YFSETQ in the germline V gene. Trimming shortened V by 4 bases and J by 2 bases, and 15 bases separated the two germline ends. This CDR3 region has 15 residues. The CDR3 nucleotides read TGCGCCAGCAGCATAGAAGCGGGAGGAAACTATGGCTACACCTTC. As protein: CASSIEAGGNYGYTF.